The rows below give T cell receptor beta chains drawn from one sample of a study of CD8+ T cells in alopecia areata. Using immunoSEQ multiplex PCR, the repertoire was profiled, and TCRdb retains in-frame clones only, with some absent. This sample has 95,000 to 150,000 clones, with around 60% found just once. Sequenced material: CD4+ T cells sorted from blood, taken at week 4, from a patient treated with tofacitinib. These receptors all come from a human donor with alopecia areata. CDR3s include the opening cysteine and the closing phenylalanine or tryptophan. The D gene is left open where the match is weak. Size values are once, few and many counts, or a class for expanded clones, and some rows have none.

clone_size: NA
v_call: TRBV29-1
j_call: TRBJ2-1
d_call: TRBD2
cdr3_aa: CSVGLASYNEQFF
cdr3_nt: TGCAGCGTTGGACTAGCATCCTACAATGAGCAGTTCTTC

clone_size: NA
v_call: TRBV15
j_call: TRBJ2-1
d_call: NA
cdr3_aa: CATSSDGEQFF
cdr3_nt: TGTGCCACCAGCAGCGATGGTGAGCAGTTCTTC

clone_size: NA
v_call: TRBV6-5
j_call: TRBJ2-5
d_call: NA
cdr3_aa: CASSYMRGQETQYF
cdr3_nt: TGTGCCAGCAGTTACATGAGGGGCCAAGAGACCCAGTACTTC

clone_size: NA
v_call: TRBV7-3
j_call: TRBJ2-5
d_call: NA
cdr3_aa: CASSPSGTAGTQYF
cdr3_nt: TGTGCCAGCAGCCCCTCCGGGACAGCGGGGACCCAGTACTTC

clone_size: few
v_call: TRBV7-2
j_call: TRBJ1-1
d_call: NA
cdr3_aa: CASSFQSRVTEAFF
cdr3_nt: TGTGCCAGCAGCTTTCAAAGTCGAGTCACTGAAGCTTTCTTT

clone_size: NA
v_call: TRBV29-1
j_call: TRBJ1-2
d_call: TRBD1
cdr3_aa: CSVEEMRGRNYGYTF
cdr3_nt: TGCAGCGTTGAAGAGATGAGGGGGCGGAACTATGGCTACACCTTC

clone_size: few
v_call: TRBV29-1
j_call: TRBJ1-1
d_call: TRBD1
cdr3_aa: CSVGQGRGTEAFF
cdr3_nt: TGCAGCGTTGGACAGGGGCGAGGAACTGAAGCTTTCTTT

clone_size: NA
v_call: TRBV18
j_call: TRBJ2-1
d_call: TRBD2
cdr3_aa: CASSKLAGANNEQFF
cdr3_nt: TGTGCCAGCTCGAAACTAGCGGGGGCCAACAATGAGCAGTTCTTC

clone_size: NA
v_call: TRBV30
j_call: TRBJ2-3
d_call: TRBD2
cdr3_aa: CAWGLAAADTQYF
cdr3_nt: TGTGCCTGGGGACTAGCGGCCGCAGATACGCAGTATTTT

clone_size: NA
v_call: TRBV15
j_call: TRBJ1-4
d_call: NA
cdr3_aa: CATSRDFGTARAEKLFF
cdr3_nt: TGTGCCACCAGCAGAGATTTTGGGACCGCCAGGGCTGAAAAACTGTTTTTT

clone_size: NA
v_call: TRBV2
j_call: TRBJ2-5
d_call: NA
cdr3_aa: CATKQGITETQYF
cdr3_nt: TGTGCCACAAAACAGGGAATAACTGAGACCCAGTACTTC

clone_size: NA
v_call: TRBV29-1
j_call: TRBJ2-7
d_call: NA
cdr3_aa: CSAHLRNEQYF
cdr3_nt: TGCAGCGCACACCTCCGGAACGAGCAGTACTTC

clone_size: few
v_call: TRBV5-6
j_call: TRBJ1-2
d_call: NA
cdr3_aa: CASSLRSYGYTF
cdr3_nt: TGTGCCAGCAGCTTGCGCAGCTATGGCTACACCTTC

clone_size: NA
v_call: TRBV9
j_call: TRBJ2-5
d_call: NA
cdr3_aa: CASSVVGETQYF
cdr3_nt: TGTGCCAGCAGCGTAGTTGGGGAGACCCAGTACTTC

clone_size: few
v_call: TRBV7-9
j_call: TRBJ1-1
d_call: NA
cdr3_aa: CASSRGEGADEAFF
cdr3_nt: TGTGCCAGCAGCCGGGGGGAAGGGGCCGATGAAGCTTTCTTT

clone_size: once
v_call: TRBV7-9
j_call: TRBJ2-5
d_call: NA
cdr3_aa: CASSLGSVHETQYF
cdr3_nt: TGTGCCAGCAGCTTAGGGAGTGTGCACGAGACCCAGTACTTC

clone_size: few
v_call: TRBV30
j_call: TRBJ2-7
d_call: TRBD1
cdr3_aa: CAWSLQGREQYF
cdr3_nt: TGTGCCTGGAGCCTACAGGGGCGCGAGCAGTACTTC